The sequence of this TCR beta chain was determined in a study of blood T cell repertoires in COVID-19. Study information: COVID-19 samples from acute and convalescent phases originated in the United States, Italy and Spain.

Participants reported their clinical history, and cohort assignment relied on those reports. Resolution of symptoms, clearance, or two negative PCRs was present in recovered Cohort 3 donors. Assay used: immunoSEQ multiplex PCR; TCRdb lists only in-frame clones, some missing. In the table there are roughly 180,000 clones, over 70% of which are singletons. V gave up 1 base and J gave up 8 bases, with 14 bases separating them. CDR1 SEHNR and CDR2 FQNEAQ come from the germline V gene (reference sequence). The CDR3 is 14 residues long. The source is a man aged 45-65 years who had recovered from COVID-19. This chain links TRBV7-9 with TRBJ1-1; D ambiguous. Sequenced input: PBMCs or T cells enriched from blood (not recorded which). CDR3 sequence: CASSLDEPRWEAFF. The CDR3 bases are TGTGCCAGCAGCTTAGATGAGCCTAGATGGGAAGCTTTCTTT.